Only a few counts were recorded for the clone carrying this TCR beta chain. Antigen specificity is unknown. This CDR3 comprises 17 residues. The germline V and J ends were trimmed by 2 bases and 7 bases, with 22 bases remaining between them. Germline loops: CDR1 LGHNA, CDR2 YSLEER. This record comes from a study of T-cell memory formation after mild COVID-19. General observations from the study: In pre-infection memory, a portion of responding clones appeared, which suggested that cross-reactive memory joined.

A 5'RACE reaction primed in the constant segment made cDNA libraries of TCR alpha and TCR beta, and these carried sample barcodes and UMIs. TCRdb re-analysed the 5' RACE reads in MiXCR, keeping a single row per CDR3 protein. Of some 490,000 distinct CDR3 sequences in the sample, about 20% were seen once. V gene TRBV4-3 combines with J gene TRBJ2-3; either TRBD1 or TRBD2 may supply D (6 bases each). The sequenced sample was PBMCs or a T cell subset sorted from them (not recorded which). The origin of this receptor is an adult woman who had mild COVID-19 (a few samples of this study predate the infection). Cell type and time point are not known. CDR3: CASSQRRERGVSYTQYF. The DNA for the CDR3 is TGCGCCAGCAGCCAACGGAGGGAGAGGGGGGTTTCGTATACGCAGTATTTT.